Listed here are 30 T cell receptor beta chains from one sample, sequenced in a study of cytomegalovirus exposure and HLA in healthy donors. Both 60 Vbeta primers and 13 Jbeta primers went into the PCR. The assay was immunoSEQ multiplex PCR, and TCRdb's table has in-frame clones only and misses some. The data contain 150,000 to 200,000 clones, approximately 83% of them singletons. The material sequenced was PBMCs. The receptor set was obtained from a boy aged 2 to 10 in good health and CMV-seronegative.

The V gene is TRBV6-1, the J gene TRBJ2-2; D is perhaps TRBD2 (6 bases). V lost 8 bases to trimming and J lost 2 bases, with 12 bases between them. Germline V gene sequence: CDR1 MNHNS, CDR2 SASEGT. The length of the CDR3 is 14 residues. This CDR3 is CASVRGGNTGELFF. The DNA for the CDR3 is TGTGCCAGCGTCCGGGGAGGAAACACCGGGGAGCTGTTTTTT.

In DNA, the CDR3 is TGTGCCAGCGACGGACTAGCGGGAGAAACCGGGGAGCTGTTTTTT. Its protein product is CASDGLAGETGELFF. The rearrangement links TRBV9 to TRBJ2-2, with TRBD2 matching over 13 bases. The CDR3 covers 15 residues. Germline-derived CDR1 and CDR2 are SGDLS and YYNGEE. V was clipped by 7 bases and J by 5 bases; unmatched bases: 5.

The V call is TRBV18, the J call TRBJ1-1, with D tentatively TRBD1 (6 bases). The CDR3 has 14 amino acids. V shed 1 base and J shed 1 base, with 7 bases lying between them. Looked up from germline, CDR1 is KGHSH and CDR2 is LQKENI. The CDR3 sequence is CASSPQQGNTEAFF. The CDR3 DNA reads TGTGCCAGCTCACCACAACAGGGGAACACTGAAGCTTTCTTT.

The chain carries TRBV30 and TRBJ2-1, with D perhaps TRBD2 (6 bases). The V end lost 4 bases, the J end lost 7 bases, and 14 bases lay between the germline ends. CDR3 length equals 13 residues. Germline assignment: CDR1 GTSNPN and CDR2 SVGIG (reference sequence). The CDR3: CAWNGGLGNEQFF. CDR3 nucleotides: TGTGCCTGGAACGGGGGTCTGGGGAATGAGCAGTTCTTC.

Only one count was recorded for this clone. The gene calls are TRBV5-1 and TRBJ2-2; TRBD1 agrees at 8 bases. Germline V lookup: CDR1 SGHRS, CDR2 YFSETQ. V trimming: 1 base; J trimming: 6 bases; junction bases outside the gene matches: 5. The CDR3 loop spans 15 amino acids. The CDR3 here is CASSLTQGAPGELFF. The CDR3 DNA follows: TGCGCCAGCAGCTTGACGCAGGGGGCCCCCGGGGAGCTGTTTTTT.

DNA of the CDR3: TGTGCCAGCAGACCACAGACAGGCCCGGACTATGGCTACACCTTC. It yields the protein CASRPQTGPDYGYTF. This chain joins TRBV7-9 and TRBJ1-2; tentative D call: TRBD1 (6 bases). Germline CDR1 and CDR2: SEHNR and FQNEAQ (reference sequence). The CDR3 is made up of 15 amino acids. The V and J ends lost 6 bases and 3 bases respectively, with 17 bases between them.

Only one count was recorded for this clone. The CDR3 region is CASSRQGSTVTQPQHF. The CDR3 DNA sequence: TGTGCCAGCAGTCGACAAGGATCCACGGTGACACAGCCCCAGCATTTT. The chain uses TRBV6-6 and TRBJ1-5; no reliable D call. Trimming took 5 bases from V and 7 from J, leaving 21 bases between them. Germline CDR1 is MNHNY and CDR2 is SVGAGI (reference sequence). The CDR3 consists of 16 residues.

On this clone: One junction end does not reproduce the germline sequence, and a read error may be involved. V is TRBV7-7 and J is TRBJ2-5; a possible D gene is TRBD1 (5 bases). The CDR3 has 13 amino acids. From germline, CDR1 is SSHAT and CDR2 FNYEAQ (reference sequence). CDR3 loop: CASSSDRQETQYF. The CDR3 DNA is TGTGCTAGCAGCTCAGACAGACAAGAGACCCAGTACTTC. Filled out from reference TRBV7-7 and TRBJ2-5, the complete variable domain reads GAGVSQSPRYKVTKRGQDVTLRCDPISSHATLYWYQQALGQGPEFLTYFNYEAQPDKSGLPSDRFSAERPEGSISTLTIQRTEQRDSAMYRCASSSDRQETQYFGPGTRLLVL.

The J gene is TRBJ1-2, the V gene TRBV27; 8 nucleotides line up with TRBD1. CDR1 and CDR2 from the germline V gene are MNHEY and SMNVEV (reference sequence). V shed 6 bases and J 8 bases; nucleotides not matched to a gene: 17. The CDR3 spans 16 residues. The CDR3 loop is CASSPSGQGFMRGYTF. CDR3 DNA sequence: TGTGCCAGCAGCCCAAGCGGACAGGGATTCATGAGGGGCTACACCTTC.

This clone has only a few counts. V usage is TRBV29-1 and J usage is TRBJ2-7; D ambiguous. Trimming left V 3 bases short and J 0 bases short, with 6 bases between. The CDR3 loop spans 12 amino acids. Germline V gene sequence: CDR1 SQVTM, CDR2 ANQGSEA. The CDR3 reads CSVEGPSYEQYF. CDR3 DNA sequence: TGCAGCGTTGAGGGCCCCTCCTACGAGCAGTACTTC.

The chain has TRBV13 and TRBJ2-4; tentative D call: TRBD1 (5 bases). This CDR3 is built from 16 residues. Germline CDR1 PRHDT, CDR2 FYEKMQ (reference sequence). V lost 4 bases and J lost 5, with 18 bases in between. The CDR3 nucleotides are TGTGCCAGCAGCTGCGTCAGGGATGGTCGGGAAAACATTCAGTACTTC. Amino acids: CASSCVRDGRENIQYF.

The chain uses TRBV19 and TRBJ2-1; 8 positions match TRBD2. V shed 5 bases and J 7 bases; nucleotides not matched to a gene: 7. Germline-derived CDR1 and CDR2 are LNHDA and SQIVND (reference sequence). The CDR3 covers 14 residues. The CDR3 sequence: CASSRRGERNEQFF. The CDR3 bases are TGTGCCAGTAGTCGGCGGGGGGAAAGGAATGAGCAGTTCTTC.

The chain is built from TRBV6-1 and TRBJ1-2; 7 bases are a match to TRBD1. The CDR3 loop spans 15 amino acids. V shed 2 bases, J shed 0 bases, and the junction held 3 bases outside the gene matches. Per the germline V gene, CDR1 is MNHNS and CDR2 is SASEGT. Written as DNA, the CDR3 is TGTGCCAGCAGTGAACTGACAGGGTCTAACTATGGCTACACCTTC. It specifies CASSELTGSNYGYTF.

The CDR3 coding sequence is TGTGCCAGTAGAATAGCGGGACTAAGCTCCTACGAGCAGTACTTC. This sequence encodes CASRIAGLSSYEQYF. The rearrangement uses TRBV13 and TRBJ2-7; TRBD2 agrees at 8 bases. V shed 9 bases and J 0 bases; nucleotides not matched to a gene: 10. Germline V gene sequence: CDR1 PRHDT, CDR2 FYEKMQ (reference sequence). The CDR3 contains 15 residues.

The V gene is TRBV7-2, the J gene TRBJ2-3, with TRBD1 matching 7 bases. Germline V CDR1 and CDR2: SGHTA, FQGNSA. The V and J ends lost 6 bases and 6 bases, in that order; junction bases with no gene match: 3. CDR3 size: 12 residues. The CDR3 nucleotides are TGTGCCAGCAGTCTGGACAGGGATACGCAGTATTTT. Translated: CASSLDRDTQYF.

This clone has just a few counts. This chain connects TRBV5-1 to TRBJ1-4; TRBD1 is a possible D gene (6 bases). CDR1 SGHRS and CDR2 YFSETQ come from the germline V gene. V was cut by 1 base and J by 5 bases, with 9 bases left in between. The CDR3 has 14 amino acids. The CDR3 protein is CASSLRQGNEKLFF. The CDR3 nucleotides read TGCGCCAGCAGCTTGAGGCAGGGGAATGAAAAACTGTTTTTT.

The V and J genes are TRBV4-1 and TRBJ2-3, with TRBD2 as a possible D gene (6 bases). This CDR3 region has 12 residues. The germline V gene encodes CDR1 MGHRA and CDR2 YSYEKL. V dropped 3 bases and J dropped 14 bases, with 15 bases sitting between them. CDR3 sequence (DNA): TGCGCCAGCAGCCACCCGGGACTTCCTCTGTATTTT. Its translation is CASSHPGLPLYF.

The V gene is TRBV5-1, the J gene TRBJ1-2, with TRBD1 matching 10 bases. The CDR3 length is 17 residues. Germline V gives CDR1 SGHRS, CDR2 YFSETQ. V trimming: 1 base; J trimming: 2 bases; junction bases outside the gene matches: 8. This CDR3 reads CASSLNPGQGTNYGYTF. CDR3 coding DNA: TGCGCCAGCAGCTTGAACCCGGGACAGGGGACAAACTATGGCTACACCTTC.

This clone was seen only a few times. The chain carries TRBV27 and TRBJ1-6; D not resolved. CDR3 size: 14 residues. Germline CDR1 is MNHEY and CDR2 is SMNVEV (reference sequence). V shed 4 bases and J shed 5 bases, with 9 bases lying between them. CDR3: CASSWNGDNSPLHF. Here the CDR3 DNA reads TGTGCCAGCAGTTGGAATGGAGATAATTCACCCCTCCACTTT.

This clone was picked up one time. The chain links TRBV6-1 to TRBJ2-7; tentatively, D is TRBD1 (6 bases). The CDR3 sequence is 17 residues long. The germline V gene encodes CDR1 MNHNS and CDR2 SASEGT. Trimming stripped 1 base from V and 3 bases from J, with 19 bases between. In DNA, the CDR3 is TGTGCCAGCAGTGAAGTCTTGTCCACCTGGGGGCTCTACGAGCAGTACGTC. This gives the protein CASSEVLSTWGLYEQYV.

This chain connects TRBV30 to TRBJ2-7; D may be TRBD1 (5 bases). V lost 1 base and J 0 bases, leaving 10 bases between the germline ends. This CDR3 has 14 residues. Germline CDR1 is GTSNPN and CDR2 is SVGIG (reference sequence). CDR3 sequence: CAWSGQPGSYEQYF. In DNA, the CDR3 is TGTGCCTGGAGTGGACAGCCGGGCTCCTACGAGCAGTACTTC.

The gene calls are TRBV30 and TRBJ1-2; unclear D gene. The CDR3 runs 12 residues. The germline CDR1 and CDR2 sequences are GTSNPN and SVGIG (reference sequence). Trimming removed 5 bases at V and 4 bases at J, with 11 bases between. CDR3 coding DNA: TGTGCCTGGGAGCTCGCAGGCTATGGCTACACCTTC. Translating gives CAWELAGYGYTF.

The chain recombines TRBV5-6 with TRBJ1-1; D remains ambiguous. Per germline, CDR1 SGHDT and CDR2 YYEEEE. This CDR3 has 12 residues. V shed 7 bases and J shed 5 bases, with 12 bases lying between them. Here the CDR3 reads CASRGSRTEAFF. The CDR3 region has the DNA TGTGCCAGCCGAGGAAGTAGGACTGAAGCTTTCTTT. The variable domain in full, completed from reference TRBV5-6 and TRBJ1-1, reads DAGVTQSPTHLIKTRGQQVTLRCSPKSGHDTVSWYQQALGQGPQFIFQYYEEEERQRGNFPDRFSGHQFPNYSSELNVNALLLGDSALYLCASRGSRTEAFFGQGTRLTVV.

The sample holds a few counts of this clone. The chain links TRBV30 to TRBJ1-2; TRBD1 is a possible D gene (5 bases). Trimming cost V 0 bases and J 0 bases, with 8 bases left between them. CDR1 and CDR2 from the germline V gene are GTSNPN and SVGIG (reference sequence). This CDR3 has 14 residues. CDR3 DNA: TGTGCCTGGAGTGTAGGGGCAGCTAACTATGGCTACACCTTC. Translated, it gives CAWSVGAANYGYTF.

This clone has only a few counts. V usage is TRBV7-9 and J usage is TRBJ2-3, with 8 bases identical to TRBD2. This CDR3 is 16 amino acids long. CDR1 SEHNR and CDR2 FQNEAQ come from the germline V gene (reference sequence). V trimming: 6 bases; J trimming: 2 bases; junction bases outside the gene matches: 10. The CDR3, as DNA: TGTGCCAGCAGGAGAAGCGGGAGTCGCCCCACAGATACGCAGTATTTT. Translating it yields CASRRSGSRPTDTQYF.

The chain uses TRBV5-1 and TRBJ2-3; possibly TRBD2 for D (7 bases). Trimming took 7 bases from V and 3 from J, leaving 15 bases between them. CDR3 length equals 14 residues. Germline values: CDR1 SGHRS, CDR2 YFSETQ. The CDR3 sequence: CASSEGGPTDTQYF. The CDR3 nucleotides read TGCGCCAGCTCCGAGGGGGGGCCGACAGATACGCAGTATTTT.

The chain has TRBV10-3 and TRBJ1-2; D remains unclear. The CDR3 is made up of 14 amino acids. The V end was cut by 7 bases, the J end by 2 bases, with 14 bases between. The germline gives CDR1 ENHRY, CDR2 SYGVKD. As DNA, the CDR3 is TGTGCCATCACCACAGAGCCTACCAACTATGGCTACACCTTC. Translation: CAITTEPTNYGYTF.

For this clone: Its ends do not fully match the called genes, so a read error is possible. The J gene is TRBJ2-7, the V gene TRBV4-1, with 11 bases identical to TRBD1. The CDR3 is 18 residues long. Germline V gene sequence: CDR1 MGHRA, CDR2 YSYEKL. CDR3 in amino acids: CASSQLLSGQGDFYEQHF. CDR3 nucleotide sequence: TGCGCCAGCAGCCAACTCCTTTCGGGACAGGGGGATTTCTACGAGCAGCACTTC.

The chain couples TRBV6-6 to TRBJ1-1; D is uncertain. Germline assignment: CDR1 MNHNY and CDR2 SVGAGI (reference sequence). Trimming took off 0 bases at V and 0 bases at J, with 8 bases between the two ends. This CDR3 contains 15 residues. The CDR3 spells CASSYSTAMNTEAFF. The CDR3 bases are TGTGCCAGCAGTTACTCGACTGCCATGAACACTGAAGCTTTCTTT.

The chain employs TRBV2 and TRBJ1-2; 9 nucleotides agree with TRBD1. After removal of 5 bases from V and 2 bases from J, the junction contained 3 bases not matched to a gene. This CDR3 region has 14 residues. Germline values: CDR1 SNHLY, CDR2 FYNNEI. Here the CDR3 DNA reads TGTGCCAGCAGTCGGGACAGGGCCAACTATGGCTACACCTTC. Protein product: CASSRDRANYGYTF.